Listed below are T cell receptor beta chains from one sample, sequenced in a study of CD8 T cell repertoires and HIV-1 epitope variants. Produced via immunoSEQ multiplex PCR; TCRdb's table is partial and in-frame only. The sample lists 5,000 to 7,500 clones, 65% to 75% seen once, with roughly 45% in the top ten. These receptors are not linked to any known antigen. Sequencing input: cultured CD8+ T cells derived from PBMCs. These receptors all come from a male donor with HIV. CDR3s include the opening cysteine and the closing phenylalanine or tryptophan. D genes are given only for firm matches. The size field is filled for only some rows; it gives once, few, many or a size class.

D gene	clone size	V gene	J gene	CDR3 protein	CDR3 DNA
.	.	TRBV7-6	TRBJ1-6	CASSPGNSPLHF	TGTGCCAGCAGTCCCGGTAATTCACCCCTCCACTTT
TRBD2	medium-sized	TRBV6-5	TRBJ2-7	CASSPGGGEQYF	TGTGCCAGCAGCCCGGGGGGGGGCGAGCAGTACTTC
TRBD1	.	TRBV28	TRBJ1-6	CASSRQQGNGSPLHF	TGTGCCAGCAGCCGTCAACAGGGGAACGGTTCACCCCTCCACTTT
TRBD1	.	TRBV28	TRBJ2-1	CASSWTGRNEQFF	TGTGCCAGCAGTTGGACAGGGCGGAATGAGCAGTTCTTC
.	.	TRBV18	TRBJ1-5	CASSPPGRTNQPQHF	TGTGCCAGCTCACCACCGGGCAGGACAAATCAGCCCCAGCATTTT
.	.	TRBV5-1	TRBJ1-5	CASSWGPSGSNQPQHF	TGCGCCAGCAGCTGGGGGCCCAGCGGGAGCAATCAGCCCCAGCATTTT
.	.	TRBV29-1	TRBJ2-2	CSVVGSVTGELFF	TGCAGCGTTGTGGGGTCGGTCACCGGGGAGCTGTTTTTT
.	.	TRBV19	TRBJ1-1	CASSIARDDTEAFF	TGTGCCAGTAGTATAGCCAGGGACGACACTGAAGCTTTCTTT
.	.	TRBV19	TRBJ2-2	CATTWGAGELFF	TGTGCCACTACCTGGGGGGCCGGGGAGCTGTTTTTT
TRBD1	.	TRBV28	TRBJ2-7	CASSSARDRRNHEQYF	TGTGCCAGCAGTTCGGCCCGGGACAGGAGGAACCACGAGCAGTACTTC
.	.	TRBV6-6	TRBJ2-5	CASSYLPRPQETQYF	TGTGCCAGCAGTTACCTCCCTAGACCCCAAGAGACCCAGTACTTC
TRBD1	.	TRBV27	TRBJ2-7	CASRLTGVGEQYF	TGTGCCAGCAGACTCACAGGGGTGGGTGAGCAGTACTTC
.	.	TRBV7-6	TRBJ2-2	CASSLNTGGELFF	TGTGCCAGCAGCTTAAATACGGGCGGGGAGCTGTTTTTT
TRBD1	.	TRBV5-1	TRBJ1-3	CASSLSGTERSGNTIYF	TGCGCCAGCAGCTTATCCGGGACAGAAAGGTCTGGAAACACCATATATTTT
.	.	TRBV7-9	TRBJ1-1	CGTSATGEGNTEAFF	TGTGGCACATCCGCGACAGGAGAGGGAAACACTGAAGCTTTCTTT
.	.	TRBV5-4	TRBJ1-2	CASSETGSNYGYTF	TGTGCCAGCAGCGAGACGGGGTCTAACTATGGCTACACCTTC
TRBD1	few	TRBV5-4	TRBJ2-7	CASSFGQGSYEQYF	TGTGCCAGCAGCTTCGGACAGGGTTCCTACGAGCAGTACTTC
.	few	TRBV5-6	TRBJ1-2	CASSLGQGLIRYTF	TGTGCCAGCAGCTTGGGGCAGGGGCTGATACGCTACACCTTC
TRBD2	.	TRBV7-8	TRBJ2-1	CASSLWLAGGRNEQFF	TGTGCCAGCAGCTTATGGCTAGCGGGAGGTAGAAATGAGCAGTTCTTC
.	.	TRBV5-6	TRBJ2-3	CASSLDGTDTQYF	TGTGCCAGCAGCTTGGATGGTACAGATACGCAGTATTTT
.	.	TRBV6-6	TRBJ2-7	CASSYSPYEQYF	TGTGCCAGCAGTTACTCTCCCTACGAGCAGTACTTC
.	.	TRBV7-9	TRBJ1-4	CASSPNGEKLFF	TGTGCCAGCAGCCCAAACGGAGAAAAACTGTTTTTT
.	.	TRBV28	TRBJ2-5	CASSSPDMSQETQYF	TGTGCCAGCAGTTCCCCTGACATGTCCCAAGAGACCCAGTACTTC
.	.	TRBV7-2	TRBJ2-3	CASSLDGAQTQYF	TGTGCCAGCAGCTTAGACGGGGCCCAGACGCAGTATTTT
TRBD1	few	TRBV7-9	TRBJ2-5	CASSPLPGQGEETQYF	TGTGCCAGCAGCCCCCTCCCGGGACAGGGAGAGGAGACCCAGTACTTC
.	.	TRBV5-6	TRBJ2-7	CASSLGSSYEQYF	TGTGCCAGCAGCTTGGGCAGCTCCTACGAGCAGTACTTC
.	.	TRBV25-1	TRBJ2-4	CASGQSLGNIQYF	TGTGCCAGTGGACAGTCCTTGGGGAACATTCAGTACTTC
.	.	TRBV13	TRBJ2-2	CASSLQPVDANTGELFF	TGTGCCAGCAGCTTACAGCCAGTCGACGCGAACACCGGGGAGCTGTTTTTT
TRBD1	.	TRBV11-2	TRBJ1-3	CASSHGQGLSGNTIYF	TGTGCCAGCAGCCACGGACAGGGGCTCTCTGGAAACACCATATATTTT
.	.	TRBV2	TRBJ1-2	CAREPQGYGYTF	TGTGCCCGCGAACCACAGGGCTATGGCTACACCTTC
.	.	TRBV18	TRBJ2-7	CASSPAFGSEYYEQYF	TGTGCCAGCTCACCCGCCTTCGGGTCAGAATACTACGAGCAGTACTTC
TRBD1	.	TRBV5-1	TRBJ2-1	CASKQTHYVTGISNEQFF	TGCGCCAGCAAACAAACCCATTACGTGACAGGGATAAGCAATGAGCAGTTCTTC
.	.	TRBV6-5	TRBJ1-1	CAPRSVSLGTEAFF	TGTGCCCCCAGATCTGTGTCTTTGGGCACTGAAGCTTTCTTT
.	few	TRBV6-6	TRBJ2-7	CASSYATAYEQYF	TGTGCCAGCAGTTACGCGACAGCCTACGAGCAGTACTTC
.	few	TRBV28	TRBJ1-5	CASSFVAQANQPQHF	TGTGCCAGCAGTTTCGTCGCACAGGCCAATCAGCCCCAGCATTTT
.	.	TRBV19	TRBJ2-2	CASSLWEVSTGELFF	TGTGCCAGTAGTTTGTGGGAGGTTAGCACCGGGGAGCTGTTTTTT
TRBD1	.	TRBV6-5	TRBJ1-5	CASSLSGTGVNQPQHF	TGTGCCAGCAGTTTATCCGGGACAGGGGTCAATCAGCCCCAGCATTTT
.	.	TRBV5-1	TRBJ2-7	CASRGGYEQYF	TGCGCCTCCCGCGGCGGGTACGAGCAGTACTTC
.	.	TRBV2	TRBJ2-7	CASSYVSYEQYF	TGTGCCAGCAGTTATGTCTCCTACGAGCAGTACTTC
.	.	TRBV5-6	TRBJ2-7	CASSLAGSPYEQYF	TGTGCCAGCAGCTTGGCAGGGTCCCCCTACGAGCAGTACTTC
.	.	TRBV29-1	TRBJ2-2	CSAGRTNSGELFF	TGCAGCGCCGGACGGACGAATAGCGGGGAGCTGTTTTTT
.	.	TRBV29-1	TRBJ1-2	CSVDVGMGNYGYTF	TGCAGCGTTGATGTGGGGATGGGGAACTATGGCTACACCTTC
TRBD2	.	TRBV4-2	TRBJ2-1	CASSQGAGVGNEQFF	TGTGCCAGCAGCCAAGGAGCGGGAGTCGGAAATGAGCAGTTCTTC
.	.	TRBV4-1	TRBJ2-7	CASSQGSEQYF	TGCGCCAGCAGCCAAGGGTCCGAGCAGTACTTC
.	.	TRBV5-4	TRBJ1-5	CASSLDGIVGQPQHF	TGTGCCAGCAGCTTGGACGGGATTGTGGGGCAGCCCCAGCATTTT
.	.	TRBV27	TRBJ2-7	CASSLRALYEQYF	TGTGCCAGCAGTTTACGGGCCCTCTACGAGCAGTACTTC
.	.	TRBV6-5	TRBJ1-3	CASRGVQTDWNTIYF	TGTGCCAGCAGGGGCGTGCAGACGGATTGGAACACCATATATTTT
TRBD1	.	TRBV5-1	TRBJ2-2	CASSWDGQANRGITGELFF	TGCGCCAGCAGCTGGGATGGACAGGCGAACAGGGGAATAACCGGGGAGCTGTTTTTT
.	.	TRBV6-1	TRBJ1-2	CASSDEGYGYYGYTF	TGTGCCAGCAGTGATGAGGGGTACGGCTACTATGGCTACACCTTC
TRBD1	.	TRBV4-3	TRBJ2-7	CASSQDYPGGYEQYF	TGCGCCAGCAGCCAAGATTATCCAGGGGGCTACGAGCAGTACTTC
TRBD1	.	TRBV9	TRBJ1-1	CASSLFDRDTEAFF	TGTGCCAGCAGCCTCTTTGACAGGGACACTGAAGCTTTCTTT
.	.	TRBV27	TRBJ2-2	CASSRQDPGELFF	TGTGCCAGCAGTAGGCAGGACCCCGGGGAGCTGTTTTTT
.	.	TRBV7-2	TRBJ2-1	CASSFYMTYNEQFF	TGTGCCAGCAGCTTTTACATGACCTACAATGAGCAGTTCTTC
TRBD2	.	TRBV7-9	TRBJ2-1	CASSVGLAGSKNEQFF	TGTGCCAGCAGCGTGGGACTAGCGGGATCAAAGAATGAGCAGTTCTTC
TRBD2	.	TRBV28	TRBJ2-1	CASSSLRGGATYNEQFF	TGTGCCAGCAGTTCTTTACGGGGGGGCGCTACCTACAATGAGCAGTTCTTC